The 3 T cell receptor beta chains presented below share a single source sample, sequenced in a study of blood T cell repertoires in COVID-19. Data came from immunoSEQ multiplex PCR; TCRdb stores just in-frame clones and leaves some out. The profile shows 80,000 to 100,000 clones, roughly 90% of them singletons. Sequenced material: peripheral blood. The receptors were sampled from a woman aged 80 or over with acute or convalescent COVID-19.

The chain uses TRBV7-9 and TRBJ2-1; the match to TRBD2 covers 9 bases. Per the germline V gene, CDR1 is SEHNR and CDR2 is FQNEAQ (reference sequence). V lost 8 bases and J lost 7; bases outside the gene matches: 9. This CDR3 contains 14 residues. The CDR3, as DNA: TGTGCCAGCGAACCGGGACTAGCAAGTAATGAGCAGTTCTTC. It encodes CASEPGLASNEQFF.

The chain uses TRBV5-5 and TRBJ2-2, with a weak D call TRBD2 (5 bases). Germline CDR1 is SGHKS and CDR2 is YYEKEE (reference sequence). There are 15 residues in the CDR3. The germline V and J ends were trimmed by 0 bases and 6 bases, with 12 bases remaining between them. CDR3 sequence: CASSLESIGAGELFF. The DNA for the CDR3 is TGTGCCAGCAGCTTGGAGTCTATCGGGGCCGGGGAGCTGTTTTTT. The whole variable domain, filled in from reference TRBV5-5 and TRBJ2-2, reads DAGVTQSPTHLIKTRGQQVTLRCSPISGHKSVSWYQQVLGQGPQFIFQYYEKEERGRGNFPDRFSARQFPNYSSELNVNALLLGDSALYLCASSLESIGAGELFFGEGSRLTVL.

The genes are TRBV19 and TRBJ1-3, with D tentatively TRBD1 (5 bases). From germline, CDR1 is LNHDA and CDR2 SQIVND (reference sequence). V dropped 9 bases and J dropped 0 bases, with 12 bases sitting between them. The CDR3 consists of 14 residues. CDR3 bases: TGTGCCAGCTCCCGGGGGGACTCTGGAAACACCATATATTTT. Protein product: CASSRGDSGNTIYF.